A single T cell receptor beta chain is shown here with its context. What it binds is not known. The data belong to a study of vaccination and CD4 T cells after COVID-19. The CDR3 contains 13 residues. Germline V gene lookup returns CDR1 SNHLY and CDR2 FYNNEI. V lost 7 bases and J lost 4, with 11 bases in between. The sample's treatment: approximately nine-day PBMC culture with coronavirus spike peptide pools or control peptides (ViraFEST assay). General study results and limits: Analysis covered relatively few convalescent patients and lacked any early post-infection timepoints. Among convalescent patients, a median roughly 88% of reactive clones emerged only after vaccination.

Sequenced with the Oncomine TCR Beta short-read assay was DNA taken from cultured CD4+ T cells. TCRdb analysed the PCR reads with MiXCR anew, one entry per CDR3 protein. The repertoire holds under 5,000 distinct CDR3 sequences, with 16% as singletons. The sample was CD4+ T cells from blood, cultured in vitro. The receptor comes from a human donor who had recovered from COVID-19. The chain joins TRBV2 to TRBJ2-1; D is perhaps TRBD1 (5 bases). The CDR3 DNA follows: TGTGCCAGCAAGGGCAGGGTATACAATGAGCAGTTCTTC. Translated: CASKGRVYNEQFF.